The 18 T cell receptor beta chains below all came from one sample that was sequenced in a study of blood T cells in healthy people across ages. Then a second PCR, running roughly 7 to 11 cycles, was carried out with a sample-barcoded 5' primer and a J-beta primer mix. TCRdb independently ran MiXCR on the 5' RACE reads; one entry per CDR3 protein. Here the sample spans 700,000 or so distinct CDR3 sequences, approximately 40% being singletons. Sequencing was performed on blood. These receptors were collected from an older man in good health.

CDR3 loop: CASSSAGWGLAKNIQYF. DNA of the CDR3: TGCGCCAGCAGTTCCGCCGGGTGGGGCCTAGCCAAAAACATTCAGTACTTC. The rearrangement uses TRBV5-1 and TRBJ2-4; D might be TRBD1 (5 bases). This CDR3 region has 17 residues. Germline V CDR1 and CDR2: SGHRS, YFSETQ. V was clipped by 5 bases and J by 0 bases, with 18 bases between them.

The J gene is TRBJ2-4, the V gene TRBV2; D unresolved. The ends were cut back, 3 bases at V and 0 bases at J, with 9 bases in the middle. In germline, CDR1 is SNHLY, CDR2 FYNNEI. This CDR3 region has 15 residues. CDR3: CASSEVDLAKNIQYF. CDR3 nucleotides: TGTGCCAGCAGTGAGGTTGACCTAGCCAAAAACATTCAGTACTTC.

This clonotype was observed many times. V usage is TRBV6-2 or TRBV6-3 and J usage is TRBJ1-1; D unclear. Germline assignment: CDR1 MNHEY and CDR2 SVGEGT. V was pared by 6 bases and J by 6 bases, with 17 bases between. The CDR3 consists of 14 residues. This chain's CDR3 is CASRTEVSSAEAFF. DNA for the CDR3: TGTGCCAGCAGAACCGAAGTTTCCTCCGCTGAAGCTTTCTTT.

The chain employs TRBV6-2 or TRBV6-3 and TRBJ1-2; weak D call: TRBD1 (5 bases). V shed 4 bases and J shed 7 bases, with 13 bases lying between them. The CDR3 has 13 amino acids. Germline CDR1 reads MNHEY; CDR2 reads SVGEGT. In nucleotides, the CDR3 is TGTGCCAGCAGTTCAGGGAACGACTGTGGCTACACCTTC. It is translated as CASSSGNDCGYTF.

V and J are TRBV19 and TRBJ2-3; 7 positions match TRBD2. V shed 7 bases, J shed 0 bases, and the junction held 7 bases outside the gene matches. The CDR3 has 15 amino acids. CDR1 and CDR2 from the germline V gene are LNHDA and SQIVND (reference sequence). The CDR3 loop reads CASTPGLSSTDTQYF. CDR3 sequence (DNA): TGTGCCAGTACCCCGGGACTATCTAGCACAGATACGCAGTATTTT.

This clonotype appeared a few times. The DNA of the CDR3 is TGTGCCAGCAGCGGGAGAGATCGCTACGAGCAGTACTTC. Amino acids: CASSGRDRYEQYF. The chain carries TRBV13 and TRBJ2-7; TRBD2 is a possible D gene (5 bases). CDR1 and CDR2 (germline): PRHDT, FYEKMQ (reference sequence). V lost 5 bases to trimming and J lost 3 bases, with 11 bases between them. The CDR3 is 13 residues long.

The rearrangement uses TRBV6-6 and TRBJ2-1; TRBD2 aligns across 15 bases. The CDR3 runs 15 residues. V was clipped by 4 bases and J by 8 bases; unmatched bases: 3. The V gene's germline CDR1 is MNHNY and CDR2 SVGAGI (reference sequence). CDR3 amino acids: CASSSGLAGGDEQFF. In DNA, the CDR3 is TGTGCCAGCAGTTCGGGACTAGCGGGGGGAGATGAGCAGTTCTTC.

The V call is TRBV29-1, the J call TRBJ1-1; the D gene is possibly TRBD1 (6 bases). Trimming took off 5 bases at V and 4 bases at J, with 14 bases between the two ends. CDR1 and CDR2 from the germline V gene are SQVTM and ANQGSEA. The CDR3 covers 13 residues. As DNA, the CDR3 is TGCAGCGTTTCCCTTAAGGGGGGCACTGAAGCTTTCTTT. It yields the protein CSVSLKGGTEAFF.

This clonotype was detected many times. V is TRBV14 and J is TRBJ1-2; the D is unclear. CDR1 is SGHDN and CDR2 is FVKESK in the germline V gene. The CDR3 is 15 residues long. Trimming stripped 2 bases from V and 0 bases from J, with 10 bases between. The CDR3 here is CASSQWLGANYGYTF. The DNA for the CDR3 is TGTGCCAGCAGCCAATGGCTGGGAGCTAACTATGGCTACACCTTC.

The gene calls are TRBV7-2 and TRBJ1-1, with D uncertain. CDR1 and CDR2 from the germline V gene are SGHTA and FQGNSA. This CDR3 is 13 amino acids long. Trimming stripped 4 bases from V and 0 bases from J, with 6 bases between. CDR3 bases: TGTGCCAGCAGCTATAACTTGAACACTGAAGCTTTCTTT. Its translation: CASSYNLNTEAFF.

This clonotype was recorded a few times. This sequence joins TRBV19 and TRBJ2-7, with 10 bases lining up with TRBD1. The DNA end lines up better with TRBJ2-4; the J call may be wrong. CDR1 is LNHDA, CDR2 SQIVND, per germline (reference sequence). This CDR3 comprises 15 residues. This CDR3 is CASSITRTGGNIQYF. The CDR3, as DNA: TGTGCCAGTAGTATCACCCGGACAGGGGGGAACATTCAGTACTTC.

The chain couples TRBV7-3 to TRBJ2-7, with D uncertain. The CDR3 is 15 residues long. Deletions cut 1 base from V and 0 bases from J, with 10 bases between. The germline CDR1 and CDR2 sequences are SGHTA and FQGTGA. CDR3 sequence: CASSLMSGTSYEQYF. The CDR3 DNA follows: TGTGCCAGCAGCTTAATGTCAGGAACCTCCTACGAGCAGTACTTC.

The V call is TRBV4-3, the J call TRBJ1-2; the D is unclear. Germline V gene data show CDR1 as LGHNA and CDR2 as YSLEER. The CDR3 loop spans 16 amino acids. V lost 0 bases, J lost 4 bases, and 15 bases lay in between. This CDR3 is CASSQDPQPDFYGYTF. CDR3 DNA: TGCGCCAGCAGCCAAGATCCACAGCCAGATTTCTATGGCTACACCTTC.

Only a few counts were recorded for this clonotype. The rearrangement joins TRBV5-1 to TRBJ2-7, with 9 positions matching TRBD2. CDR1 and CDR2 from the germline V gene are SGHRS and YFSETQ. Germline trimming cut 0 bases from V and 0 bases from J; bases unmatched to any gene: 4. The CDR3 spans 16 residues. In nucleotides, the CDR3 is TGCGCCAGCAGCTTGGGGCCTAGCGGGGCCTCCTACGAGCAGTACTTC. Amino acids: CASSLGPSGASYEQYF. Filled out from reference TRBV5-1 and TRBJ2-7, the complete variable domain reads KAGVTQTPRYLIKTRGQQVTLSCSPISGHRSVSWYQQTPGQGLQFLFEYFSETQRNKGNFPGRFSGRQFSNSRSEMNVSTLELGDSALYLCASSLGPSGASYEQYFGPGTRLTVT.

V and J are TRBV28 and TRBJ2-1; TRBD2 is a possible D gene (5 bases). There are 15 residues in the CDR3. CDR1 and CDR2 (germline): MDHEN, SYDVKM. V was cut by 2 bases and J by 6 bases, with 14 bases left in between. CDR3 protein: CASSLGLGALNEQFF. The CDR3 DNA follows: TGTGCCAGCAGTTTAGGACTGGGAGCCCTCAATGAGCAGTTCTTC.

In this sample, this clonotype turned up many times. The chain combines TRBV12-3 or TRBV12-4 with TRBJ2-6; D call uncertain. V shed 7 bases and J shed 0 bases, with 1 base lying between them. The CDR3 totals 12 residues. CDR3 nucleotides: TGTGCCAGCAACTCTGGGGCCAACGTCCTGACTTTC. It specifies CASNSGANVLTF.

The chain links TRBV6-6 to TRBJ1-4, with a possible D match to TRBD1 (6 bases). This CDR3 contains 14 residues. CDR1 and CDR2 from the germline V gene are MNHNY and SVGAGI (reference sequence). V was cut by 6 bases and J by 8 bases, with 16 bases left in between. DNA of the CDR3: TGTGCCAGCAGCCCCGAGGGGGTCGGGGAAAAACTGTTTTTT. Residues: CASSPEGVGEKLFF.

There are a few counts of this clonotype. The chain has TRBV6-5 and TRBJ2-5, with TRBD1 as a possible D gene (5 bases). Germline values: CDR1 MNHEY, CDR2 SVGAGI. V was trimmed by 6 bases and J by 5 bases, leaving 10 bases between them. CDR3 length: 12 amino acids. CDR3 sequence: CASRRQGETQYF. CDR3 DNA sequence: TGTGCCAGCAGGCGGCAGGGTGAGACCCAGTACTTC.